The clone carrying this TCR beta chain was recorded a few times. Using RNA transcripts as the source, TCR beta CDR3 regions were amplified. Using the HTBI primer set, a first-round RT-PCR was run on the TCR CDR3. TCRdb reprocessed the multiplex PCR reads with MiXCR, giving one entry per CDR3 protein. The table lists roughly 630,000 distinct CDR3 sequences, approximately 15% of them singletons. This record comes from a study of T cells in Graves' hyperthyroidism and ophthalmopathy. The V gene lost 1 base and the J gene lost 6 bases, with 18 bases spanning the gap. The CDR3 loop spans 16 amino acids. Germline V gene sequence: CDR1 SGHDT, CDR2 YYEEEE. Uncontrolled infection, other autoimmune disease, pregnancy or lactation disqualified patients from enrolment.

The TCR was taken from a woman in her 30s with Graves' hyperthyroidism. The chain employs TRBV5-6 and TRBJ2-3; D uncertain. Sequencing was performed on blood. CDR3 in DNA: TGTGCCAGCAGCTTGACGGGTACATTTTCGTCGGATACGCAGTATTTT. Translation: CASSLTGTFSSDTQYF.